This T cell receptor (beta chain) was observed in a study of cytomegalovirus exposure and HLA in healthy donors (TCRdb year 2017). About the full investigation: An earlier analysis of several hundred of the donors reported approximately 290 Gb of sequence data and around 110 million unique TCR beta sequences from roughly 180 million T cells. An early release covering some 640 HLA-typed donors comprised 250 to 350 gigabases of sequencing data and around 86 million unique TCR sequences. The genetic ancestry cluster associated with self-reported Caucasian donors included about four fifths of the 300 to 400 genotyped donors. The aim of the study was to test whether cataloging public T cell receptors could identify signatures of past pathogen exposure. The T cell repertoires of 666 subjects were profiled by immunosequencing and related to cytomegalovirus serostatus. Besides the first cohort of about 730 subjects, a separate validation cohort made up of over a hundred different subjects was used. High-throughput TCR immunosequencing, statistical association of individual TCRs with disease status, and machine learning were combined to predict cytomegalovirus infection status. In a later analysis, previously published TCR beta repertoires from 670 or so donors were re-analyzed and high-resolution HLA genotyping was added so that TCR occurrence patterns could be studied. In the later analysis, no new phenotypic data were used to find candidate immune exposures; instead, reliance was placed on TCR beta sequences and their occurrence across donors. An earlier analysis of approximately 580 of the donors used high-throughput TCR beta sequencing to judge whether each TCR beta V gene segment behaved as functional or pseudogenic. Alongside the repertoire data, information on donor age, sex, ethnicity and CMV serostatus was compiled. Genome-wide SNP genotypes for about 60% of the roughly 700 donors were used in a later genetic analysis, which treated that subset as a discovery cohort. All discovery cohort repertoires had been generated using a single sequencing platform. Class I and class II HLA loci were covered by the typing at four-digit resolution. The number of donors typed differed by locus, with about 629-630 for A, B, C, DRB1 and DQB1, around 520 for DQA1, 600 to 610 for DPA1, and 400 to 490 for DPB1. Several DR-DQ haplotypes were handled as single units for association and clustering, since linkage in the cohort was strong. Across some 400 genotyped donors of the cohort, an average of about 250,000 unique TCR beta nucleotide sequences per donor were sequenced, and 15% to 20% of those sequences were non-productive.

The CDR3 has 17 amino acids, counting the end cysteine and phenylalanine. The DNA shown is the 51-base CDR3, in frame from base 1. V and J lose 3 bases and 0 bases, and a span of 17 bases separates them. The germline V gene sets CDR1 to KGHSH and CDR2 to LQKENI. General conclusions and limits of the study: A cluster of highly shared sequence variants was judged likely to represent a technical artifact of the sequencing pipeline. The authors suggested that the approach could potentially be extended to other disease states and immunological phenotypes. Several of the top co-occurrence clusters appeared to be linked to parvovirus B19, influenza, CMV and Epstein-Barr virus, according to a later analysis. CMV serostatus was the only immune exposure information available for the cohort. Because the 87-base-pair reads could not distinguish some IMGT-functional V segments, including TRBV6-2 and TRBV6-3, those segments were excluded. Compared with the roughly 720-donor mean, donors in an Asian-associated ancestry cluster had fewer N-insertions in productive TCRs, according to a later genetic analysis. In an earlier analysis of some 550 of the donors, most TCR beta V segments were observed in productive rearrangements about 90% or about 30% of the time, broadly matching IMGT annotations. Most CMV-associated TCR beta chains appeared to be HLA-restricted in a later analysis, and the HLA associations seemed to be driven largely by CMV exposure. The study listed around 160 TCR beta chains as associated with cytomegalovirus. Correlated functional status among segregating V segments might reflect linkage disequilibrium, but an unknown experimental factor could not be ruled out. Most TCR sequences were observed very rarely across donors, whereas some public TCRs were present in many individuals. In a later analysis, the rate of TCR association differed among HLA loci, with DRB1 alleles having the most associated TCRs and HLA-C alleles having the fewest. Compared with equally common non-associated chains, HLA-associated TCR beta chains in a later analysis were more clonally expanded and had lower generation probabilities. V-gene and J-gene trimming of TCR beta chains was associated with a missense DCLRE1C variant in a later genetic analysis, and the association was replicated in an independent cohort. The presence/absence analyses assumed that sequencing depth was roughly uniform across donors, and that assumption may not be true. This cohort had only TCR beta chains sequenced, and the lack of alpha or paired-chain data limited which features could be detected. When HLA alleles, especially DR and DQ, strongly co-occurred, TCR associations were difficult to assign to individual alleles. Cytomegalovirus status was reported to be diagnosed by the classifier with high specificity and sensitivity in both the original and validation cohorts. At a false discovery rate of 0.05, a later analysis linked fewer than 20,000 TCR beta sequences to specific HLA alleles. Over 15 rarely observed V segments, including chromosome 9 orphons, were excluded from the earlier analysis of some 590 of the donors because counts were too low. A further reported finding was that TCR beta sequences accurately predicted the HLA-A and HLA-B alleles for most subjects in the first cohort. A few of the identified cytomegalovirus-associated TCR beta chains were confirmed in vitro to be specific for cytomegalovirus antigens. Because HLA typing was missing for some donors at each locus, association tests included only the typed subset.

Library preparation employed the immunoSEQ multiplex PCR assay. For the multiplex PCR, a mixture combining 60 forward primers for TCR Vbeta segments and 13 reverse primers for TCR Jbeta segments was used. Amplification of the CDR3 region of rearranged TCR beta genes was performed with a multiplex PCR assay on genomic DNA. The amplified TCR beta libraries were sequenced on the Illumina HiSeq System as 87-base-pair reads. From the authors' description of their analysis: In a later analysis, some 80 million unique TCR beta chains were counted across the roughly 670 repertoires, and roughly 11 million of these chains were shared by at least two donors. Raw reads were error-corrected and collapsed into unique sequences with a nearest-neighbor algorithm that merged closely related sequences to remove PCR and sequencing errors. Alignment of CDR3 sequences to IMGT reference sequences was used to assign V, D and J gene segments. Each retained sequence needed at least a six-nucleotide match to both a V gene segment and a J gene segment. Rearrangements were classified as productive when the CDR3 lacked stop codons and remained in frame with V and J, and all other rearrangements were classified as non-productive. Following IMGT convention, CDR3 was defined as the stretch from the second conserved V-encoded cysteine to the conserved J-encoded phenylalanine. Sequences without an unambiguous match to a single V gene segment were excluded from the earlier analysis of approximately 600 of the donors. In an earlier analysis of approximately 610 of the donors, V segments were called functional above 56.7% productive rearrangements and were called segregating when the between-donor standard deviation exceeded 5%. A statistical classification framework was built to diagnose cytomegalovirus status from the catalog of TCR beta chain sequences. In a later analysis, V and J genes were assigned by comparing TCR nucleotide sequences against IMGT/GENE-DB human TR gene sequences. Using the TCRdist pipeline, a later analysis assigned CDR3 sequences along with most-parsimonious VDJ recombination scenarios. In a later analysis, every TCR beta chain was defined by the combination of its CDR3 amino acid sequence and its V-gene family, and reads without a unique V-gene family were dropped. A later analysis removed 500 to 650 highly shared, low-generation-probability nucleotide sequences to deal with suspected cross-contamination and a sequencing artifact. A later analysis calculated a clonal expansion index for each public chain from normalized within-repertoire ranks of inferred template counts. In a later analysis, generation probabilities were computed with a VDJ recombination model fitted to out-of-frame rearrangements, and the resulting probabilities were checked against IGoR. A later analysis scored TCR-TCR, TCR-HLA and TCR-CMV co-occurrence with hypergeometric tests, applying a repertoire-size bias correction to TCR pairs. In a later analysis, false discovery rates were estimated by permuting HLA or CMV assignments 20 times. In a later analysis, co-occurring TCRs were grouped with DBSCAN, and TCRdist sequence similarity was added when clustering was performed within HLA-allele-positive subsets. Repertoires with fewer than 30,000 or more than 120,000 public chains were left out of co-occurrence clustering, as were a handful of repertoires with anomalous nucleotide sharing. The clones in this table, taken by TCRdb from immuneACCESS, are in-frame only. Not every clone is retained; where verified, under half of the shortfall comes from an unresolved V gene, and the cause of the rest is unknown. V and J calls and clone size are given by that table; D and trimming were obtained from the DNA. This sample's table contains about 200,000 clones. The top ten hold approximately 0.74% of the sample.

Turning to this clone: Its antigen is unknown.

The cohort was made up of approximately 670 healthy bone marrow donors. All cohort members were sampled while nominally healthy, although unrecorded immune exposures were likely present. The donor was CMV seronegative and belonged to the group of several hundred seronegative cohort members. Every donor gave a peripheral blood sample, and the peripheral blood mononuclear cells from that sample were used for TCR beta sequencing. Genomic DNA extraction from the blood cell samples was performed with the Qiagen DNeasy Blood Extraction Kit. The chain is made from TRBV18 and TRBJ1-2; no D gene is confidently identified. The material sequenced was PBMCs. This TCR derives from a boy aged 10-17 years in good health and CMV-seronegative. Read as DNA, the sequence is TGTGCCAGCTCACCTCCCCCCCTAACCGGTGCTAACTATGGCTACACCTTC. Its translation is CASSPPPLTGANYGYTF. The variable domain in full, with residues beyond the CDR3 obtained from the reference TRBV18 and TRBJ1-2 genes, is NAGVMQNPRHLVRRRGQEARLRCSPMKGHSHVYWYRQLPEEGLKFMVYLQKENIIDESGMPKERFSAEFPKEGPSILRIQQVVRGDSAAYFCASSPPPLTGANYGYTFGSGTRLTVV.